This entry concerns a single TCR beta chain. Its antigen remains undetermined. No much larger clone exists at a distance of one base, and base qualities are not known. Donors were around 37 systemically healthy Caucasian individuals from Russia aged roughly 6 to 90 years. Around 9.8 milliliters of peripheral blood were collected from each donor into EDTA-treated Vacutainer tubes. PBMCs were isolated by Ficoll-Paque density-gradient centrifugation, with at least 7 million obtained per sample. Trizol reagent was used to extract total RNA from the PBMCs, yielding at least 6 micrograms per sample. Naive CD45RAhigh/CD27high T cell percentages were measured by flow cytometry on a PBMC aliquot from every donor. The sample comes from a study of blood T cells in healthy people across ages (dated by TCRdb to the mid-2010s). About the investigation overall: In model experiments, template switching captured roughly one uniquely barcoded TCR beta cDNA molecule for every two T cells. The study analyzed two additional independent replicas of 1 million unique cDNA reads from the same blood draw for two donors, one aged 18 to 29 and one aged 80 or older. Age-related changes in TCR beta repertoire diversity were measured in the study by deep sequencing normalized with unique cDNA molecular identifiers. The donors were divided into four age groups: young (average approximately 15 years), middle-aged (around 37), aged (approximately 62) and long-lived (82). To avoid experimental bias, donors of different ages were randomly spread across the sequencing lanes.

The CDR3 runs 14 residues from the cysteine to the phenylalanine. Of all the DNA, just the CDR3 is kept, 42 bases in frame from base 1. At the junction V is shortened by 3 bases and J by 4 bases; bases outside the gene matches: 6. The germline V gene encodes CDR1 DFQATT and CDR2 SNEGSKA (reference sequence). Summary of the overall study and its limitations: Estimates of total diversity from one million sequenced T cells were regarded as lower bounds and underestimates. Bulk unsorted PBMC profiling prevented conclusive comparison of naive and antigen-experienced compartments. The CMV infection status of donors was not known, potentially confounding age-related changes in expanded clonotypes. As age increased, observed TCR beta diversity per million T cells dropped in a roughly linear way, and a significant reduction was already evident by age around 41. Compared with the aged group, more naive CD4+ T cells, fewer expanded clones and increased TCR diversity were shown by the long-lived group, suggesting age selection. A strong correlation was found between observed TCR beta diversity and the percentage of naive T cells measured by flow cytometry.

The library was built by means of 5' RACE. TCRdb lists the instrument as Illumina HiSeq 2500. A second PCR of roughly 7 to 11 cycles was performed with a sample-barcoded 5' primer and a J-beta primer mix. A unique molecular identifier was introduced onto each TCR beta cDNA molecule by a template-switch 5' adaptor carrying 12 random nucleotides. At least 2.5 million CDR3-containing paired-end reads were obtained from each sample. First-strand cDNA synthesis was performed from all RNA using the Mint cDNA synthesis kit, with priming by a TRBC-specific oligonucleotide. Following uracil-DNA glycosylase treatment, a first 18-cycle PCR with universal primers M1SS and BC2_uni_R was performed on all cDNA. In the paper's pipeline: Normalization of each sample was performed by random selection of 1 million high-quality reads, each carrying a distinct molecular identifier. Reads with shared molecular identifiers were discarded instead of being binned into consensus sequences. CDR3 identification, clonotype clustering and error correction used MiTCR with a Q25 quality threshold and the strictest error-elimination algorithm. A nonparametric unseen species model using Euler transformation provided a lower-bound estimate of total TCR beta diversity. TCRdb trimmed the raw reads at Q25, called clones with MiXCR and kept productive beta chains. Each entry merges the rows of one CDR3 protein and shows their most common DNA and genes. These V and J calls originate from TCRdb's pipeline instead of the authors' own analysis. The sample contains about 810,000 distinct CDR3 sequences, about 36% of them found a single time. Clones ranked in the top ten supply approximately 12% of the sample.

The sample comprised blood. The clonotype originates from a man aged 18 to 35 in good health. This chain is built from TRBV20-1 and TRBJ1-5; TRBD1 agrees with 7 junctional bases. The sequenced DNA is TGCAGTGCTAGTGCGGAGACAGGGAATCAGCCCCAGCATTTT. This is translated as CSASAETGNQPQHF.